These 31 T cell receptor beta chains share one sample of origin, sequenced in a study of neoadjuvant anti-PD-1 for oral cavity cancer. Here immunoSEQ multiplex PCR was the method, and the copy in TCRdb shows in-frame clones only, minus some. The sample lists roughly 15,000 clones, roughly 66% occurring once. The material sequenced was PBMCs, taken before nivolumab (anti-PD-1) treatment. The source of these receptors is a person aged 35-79 years with oral cavity squamous cell carcinoma.

This clone was observed a handful of times. The rearrangement uses TRBV14 and TRBJ1-2; D possibly corresponds to TRBD1 (5 bases). V was clipped by 0 bases and J by 3 bases, with 8 bases between them. Per the germline V gene, CDR1 is SGHDN and CDR2 is FVKESK. This CDR3 has 14 residues. The CDR3: CASSQDRGYYGYTF. CDR3 coding DNA: TGTGCCAGCAGCCAAGACCGGGGGTACTATGGCTACACCTTC.

V and J are TRBV5-1 and TRBJ2-1; D may be TRBD2 (5 bases). This CDR3 region has 14 residues. Trimming removed 0 bases at V and 10 bases at J, with 14 bases between. From germline, CDR1 is SGHRS and CDR2 YFSETQ. The CDR3 is CASSLASKVGEQFF. The CDR3, as DNA: TGCGCCAGCAGCTTGGCTAGCAAGGTCGGCGAGCAGTTCTTC.

This clone appeared a few times. The chain joins TRBV30 to TRBJ1-3, with 8 bases aligning to TRBD1. The CDR3 totals 16 residues. The V segment lost 3 bases and the J segment 0 bases; nucleotides outside the gene matches: 7. Germline V CDR1 and CDR2: GTSNPN, SVGIG (reference sequence). CDR3 in DNA: TGTGCCTGGAGGACCCGGGACAGGAACTCTGGAAACACCATATATTTT. Amino acids: CAWRTRDRNSGNTIYF.

The chain is built from TRBV5-4 and TRBJ2-1; 11 bases match TRBD2. The CDR3 is 15 amino acids. V lost 4 bases to trimming and J lost 4 bases; unmatched junction nucleotides: 4. Germline V gene lookup returns CDR1 SGHNT and CDR2 YYREEE (reference sequence). For the CDR3, the DNA is TGTGCCAGCAGCACCGGGACTAGCGGTTACAATGAGCAGTTCTTC. Translated: CASSTGTSGYNEQFF. Full variable domain (outside the CDR3, taken from reference TRBV5-4 and TRBJ2-1): ETGVTQSPTHLIKTRGQQVTLRCSSQSGHNTVSWYQQALGQGPQFIFQYYREEENGRGNFPPRFSGLQFPNYSSELNVNALELDDSALYLCASSTGTSGYNEQFFGPGTRLTVL.

The V call is TRBV2, the J call TRBJ2-2, with D uncertain. V lost 8 bases, J lost 2 bases, and 6 bases lay in between. Germline CDR1 is SNHLY and CDR2 is FYNNEI. This CDR3 region has 12 residues. CDR3 coding DNA: TGTGCCAGCCAAGAAAACACCGGGGAGCTGTTTTTT. This codes for CASQENTGELFF. The variable domain in full, with the rest retrieved from reference TRBV2 and TRBJ2-2, is EPEVTQTPSHQVTQMGQEVILRCVPISNHLYFYWYRQILGQKVEFLVSFYNNEISEKSEIFDDQFSVERPDGSNFTLKIRSTKLEDSAMYFCASQENTGELFFGEGSRLTVL.

This sequence joins TRBV28 and TRBJ1-5, with a tentative D call TRBD1 (5 bases). The V gene lost 5 bases and the J gene lost 0 bases, with 17 bases spanning the gap. Germline CDR1 is MDHEN and CDR2 is SYDVKM. The CDR3 is 17 residues long. The CDR3 sequence is CASSQMVGVYSNQPQHF. The CDR3 region has the DNA TGTGCCAGCAGTCAGATGGTGGGGGTCTATAGCAATCAGCCCCAGCATTTT.

This clone was seen only a few times. The gene calls are TRBV18 and TRBJ2-7; D remains ambiguous. CDR3 size: 14 residues. V was cut by 1 base and J by 4 bases, with 11 bases left in between. Germline assignment: CDR1 KGHSH and CDR2 LQKENI. The CDR3, as DNA: TGTGCCAGCTCACCACAGGGTTTTGGGTACGAGCAGTACTTC. Its protein product is CASSPQGFGYEQYF. Using reference TRBV18 and TRBJ2-7 for the parts outside the CDR3, the full variable domain is NAGVMQNPRHLVRRRGQEARLRCSPMKGHSHVYWYRQLPEEGLKFMVYLQKENIIDESGMPKERFSAEFPKEGPSILRIQQVVRGDSAAYFCASSPQGFGYEQYFGPGTRLTVT.

The rearrangement joins TRBV29-1 to TRBJ1-3; no clear D. V was clipped by 2 bases and J by 0 bases, with 8 bases between them. Germline V gives CDR1 SQVTM, CDR2 ANQGSEA. The CDR3 loop spans 14 amino acids. DNA of the CDR3: TGCAGCGTTGAATGGGGAAACTCTGGAAACACCATATATTTT. This sequence encodes CSVEWGNSGNTIYF.

The rearrangement uses TRBV6-6 and TRBJ2-7; 8 positions agree with TRBD1. Germline loops: CDR1 MNHNY, CDR2 SVGAGI (reference sequence). J was trimmed by 3 bases and V by 6 bases; bases with no gene match: 4. CDR3 length equals 13 residues. The CDR3 region has the DNA TGTGCCAGCAGGGACAGGGTAGGCTACGAGCAGTACTTC. Its translation is CASRDRVGYEQYF.

The rearrangement uses TRBV6-5 and TRBJ2-1; the match to TRBD1 covers 8 bases. J lost 6 bases, V lost 1 base, and 2 bases had no gene match. The germline CDR1 and CDR2 sequences are MNHEY and SVGAGI. The length of the CDR3 is 14 residues. The CDR3 coding sequence is TGTGCCAGCAGTTACTTAACAGGGGGCAATGAGCAGTTCTTC. Residues: CASSYLTGGNEQFF.

The chain carries TRBV10-3 and TRBJ2-1; 7 nucleotides align to TRBD2. The CDR3 spans 13 residues. Germline CDR1 ENHRY, CDR2 SYGVKD. V gave up 7 bases and J gave up 7 bases; unmatched junction bases: 7. CDR3 nucleotide sequence: TGTGCCATCACCCTTGACGGGGGGAATGAGCAGTTCTTC. Translating it yields CAITLDGGNEQFF.

The rearrangement uses TRBV5-1 and TRBJ2-3, with D tentatively TRBD1 (7 bases). The CDR3 sequence is 14 residues long. Germline V gene sequence: CDR1 SGHRS, CDR2 YFSETQ. V was trimmed by 4 bases and J by 4 bases, leaving 13 bases between them. CDR3 protein: CASSRPGGPDTQYF. The CDR3 DNA is TGCGCCAGCAGCCGGCCAGGGGGGCCAGATACGCAGTATTTT.

As DNA, the CDR3 is TGCGCCAGCAGCCAAGAACTAGGGGGACAGGCGTCCATAGCCAAAAACATTCAGTACTTC. Encoded protein: CASSQELGGQASIAKNIQYF. The chain carries TRBV4-1 and TRBJ2-4, with 8 positions matching TRBD1. The CDR3 loop spans 20 amino acids. CDR1 and CDR2 from the germline V gene are MGHRA and YSYEKL. The trim removed 0 bases at V and 0 bases at J, leaving 13 bases unmatched.

The chain joins TRBV29-1 to TRBJ1-2; D might be TRBD1 (5 bases). The CDR3 is made up of 13 amino acids. In germline, CDR1 is SQVTM, CDR2 ANQGSEA. Trimming shortened V by 6 bases and J by 6 bases, and 17 bases separated the two germline ends. CDR3 protein: CSVPPTRGDGYTF. CDR3 in DNA: TGCAGCGTCCCTCCAACAAGGGGCGATGGCTACACCTTC.

This clone occurred a few times. This chain uses TRBV6-1 with TRBJ1-1, with D uncertain. Trimming removed 2 bases at V and 0 bases at J, with 10 bases between. Germline CDR1 MNHNS, CDR2 SASEGT. The CDR3 extends over 15 amino acids. The CDR3 sequence is CASSEFVTLNTEAFF. DNA of the CDR3: TGTGCCAGCAGTGAATTTGTAACCCTGAACACTGAAGCTTTCTTT.

The V and J genes are TRBV2 and TRBJ1-4; D might be TRBD1 (6 bases). CDR1 is SNHLY, CDR2 FYNNEI, per germline. V dropped 4 bases and J dropped 5 bases, with 11 bases sitting between them. The CDR3 totals 14 residues. CDR3 protein: CASSGGQLNEKLFF. In DNA, the CDR3 is TGTGCCAGCAGTGGGGGACAATTAAATGAAAAACTGTTTTTT.

This rearrangement joins TRBV29-1 to TRBJ1-1; D gene ambiguous. The CDR3 contains 12 residues. Germline lookup yields CDR1 SQVTM and CDR2 ANQGSEA. The V gene lost 5 bases and the J gene lost 0 bases, with 7 bases spanning the gap. This CDR3 is CSVHGLNTEAFF. Written as DNA, the CDR3 is TGCAGCGTTCACGGACTGAACACTGAAGCTTTCTTT. Together with reference TRBV29-1 and TRBJ1-1, the CDR3 gives the full variable domain: SAVISQKPSRDICQRGTSLTIQCQVDSQVTMMFWYRQQPGQSLTLIATANQGSEATYESGFVIDKFPISRPNLTFSTLTVSNMSPEDSSIYLCSVHGLNTEAFFGQGTRLTVV.

The rearrangement uses TRBV15 and TRBJ2-1; 9 positions match TRBD2. V trimming: 0 bases; J trimming: 4 bases; junction bases outside the gene matches: 7. The CDR3 is made up of 17 amino acids. Germline CDR1 and CDR2: LNHNV and YYDKDF (reference sequence). For the CDR3, the DNA is TGTGCCACCAGCAGAGACAACCTAGCGGGAATATACAATGAGCAGTTCTTC. This encodes CATSRDNLAGIYNEQFF.

This chain joins TRBV7-6 and TRBJ2-2; D perhaps matches TRBD1 (5 bases). V lost 5 bases and J 6 bases, leaving 16 bases between the germline ends. The CDR3 covers 15 residues. Germline CDR1 and CDR2: SGHVS and FNYEAQ. CDR3 in DNA: TGTGCCAGCAGCCCTATGGGGCTAGTTCCCGGGGAGCTGTTTTTT. Its protein is CASSPMGLVPGELFF. Combining the CDR3 with reference TRBV7-6 and TRBJ2-2 gives the whole variable domain GAGVSQSPRYKVTKRGQDVALRCDPISGHVSLYWYRQALGQGPEFLTYFNYEAQQDKSGLPNDRFSAERPEGSISTLTIQRTEQRDSAMYRCASSPMGLVPGELFFGEGSRLTVL.

The chain carries TRBV2 and TRBJ2-3, with TRBD2 matching 14 bases. This CDR3 comprises 16 residues. After removal of 6 bases from V and 5 bases from J, the junction contained 7 bases not matched to a gene. Looked up from germline, CDR1 is SNHLY and CDR2 is FYNNEI. The CDR3 loop is CASRLGLAGVRDTQYF. Written as DNA, the CDR3 is TGTGCCAGCAGACTGGGACTAGCGGGAGTGAGAGATACGCAGTATTTT.

The chain employs TRBV11-2 and TRBJ1-3; D remains ambiguous. Looked up from germline, CDR1 is SGHAT and CDR2 is FQNNGV. CDR3 length: 11 residues. Trimming pared 1 base from V and 8 bases from J, leaving 3 bases between. CDR3 bases: TGTGCCAGCAGCTTAGCCTACACCATATATTTT. Protein: CASSLAYTIYF.

The chain couples TRBV6-1 to TRBJ2-5, with 8 bases aligning to TRBD2. Losses at the gene ends were 4 bases for V and 5 bases for J; bases not matched to a gene: 6. CDR1 and CDR2 from the germline V gene are MNHNS and SASEGT. The CDR3 totals 14 residues. CDR3 DNA sequence: TGTGCCAGCAGTGGGACTAGCCCACGGGAGACCCAGTACTTC. This sequence encodes CASSGTSPRETQYF.

This clone was found a few times. This chain links TRBV15 with TRBJ2-1; D remains unclear. The CDR3 is 12 amino acids. Germline V gives CDR1 LNHNV, CDR2 YYDKDF (reference sequence). Between the trimmed V and J ends, which lost 1 base and 10 bases, there was a span of 8 bases. The CDR3 is CATSRGLAEQFF. For the CDR3, the DNA is TGTGCCACCAGCAGAGGATTGGCCGAGCAGTTCTTC.

Only a few counts were recorded for this clone. The chain combines TRBV18 with TRBJ2-2; the D gene could be TRBD1 or TRBD2 (6 bases each). The CDR3 contains 17 residues. Germline CDR1 and CDR2: KGHSH and LQKENI. Deletions cut 0 bases from V and 5 bases from J, with 16 bases between. CDR3 nucleotides: TGTGCCAGCTCACCACCTGTCGGGGGCCTACGGACCGGGGAGCTGTTTTTT. Translation gives CASSPPVGGLRTGELFF.

The chain carries TRBV4-1 and TRBJ2-7, with 8 bases lining up with TRBD2. The CDR3 sequence is 16 residues long. Trimming at V came to 3 bases and at J to 1 base, leaving 8 bases not matched to a gene. The germline gives CDR1 MGHRA, CDR2 YSYEKL. CDR3 amino acids: CASSQGHSGTSYEQYF. For the CDR3, the DNA is TGCGCCAGCAGCCAGGGACATAGCGGGACTTCCTACGAGCAGTACTTC.

The chain couples TRBV7-2 to TRBJ1-2, with no clear D. Looked up from germline, CDR1 is SGHTA and CDR2 is FQGNSA. The V gene lost 5 bases and the J gene lost 4 bases, with 14 bases spanning the gap. The CDR3 is 14 residues long. CDR3: CASSPPREIYGYTF. CDR3 bases: TGTGCCAGCAGCCCCCCGAGGGAGATCTATGGCTACACCTTC.

This clone has only a few counts. The chain is built from TRBV4-2 and TRBJ1-4; D gene uncertain. The CDR3 length is 13 residues. Germline V CDR1 and CDR2: LGHNA, YNFKEQ. Trimming left V 0 bases short and J 7 bases short, with 6 bases between. The CDR3 nucleotides are TGTGCCAGCAGCCAAGAATTGGGTGAAAAACTGTTTTTT. Translation gives CASSQELGEKLFF.

This clone was counted only a few times. The V gene is TRBV19, the J gene TRBJ2-2, with 11 bases matching TRBD2. V lost 3 bases and J lost 5; bases outside the gene matches: 8. Germline V gene sequence: CDR1 LNHDA, CDR2 SQIVND (reference sequence). CDR3 size: 17 residues. CDR3 protein: CASSIGGLAVSTGELFF. The CDR3 coding sequence is TGTGCCAGTAGTATCGGGGGACTAGCGGTTTCTACCGGGGAGCTGTTTTTT.

This clone was counted once. CDR3 sequence (DNA): TGTGCCAGCAGTGAAGCCCCTGTCGGGACTAGCGTCTACAGGGAGCAGTTCTTC. It yields the protein CASSEAPVGTSVYREQFF. V and J are TRBV6-1 and TRBJ2-1; 10 bases map to TRBD2. Germline lookup yields CDR1 MNHNS and CDR2 SASEGT. The CDR3 covers 18 residues. V lost 0 bases to trimming and J lost 10 bases; unmatched junction nucleotides: 15.

The V gene is TRBV10-3, the J gene TRBJ2-3; the match to TRBD1 covers 7 bases. CDR3 length: 15 residues. Germline V gene data show CDR1 as ENHRY and CDR2 as SYGVKD. With 5 bases clipped from V and 3 bases from J, the junction kept 8 bases outside the gene matches. The CDR3 is CAISTPRGTTDTQYF. The CDR3 nucleotides read TGTGCCATCAGTACGCCCAGGGGGACGACAGATACGCAGTATTTT.

In its sample, this clone was seen a few times. The rearrangement uses TRBV5-1 and TRBJ1-2; D not resolved. Trimming left V 0 bases short and J 5 bases short, with 8 bases between. Germline lookup yields CDR1 SGHRS and CDR2 YFSETQ. The CDR3 contains 13 residues. This CDR3 reads CASSLGVSYGYTF. Written as DNA, the CDR3 is TGCGCCAGCAGCTTGGGCGTCTCGTATGGCTACACCTTC. The entire variable domain, with the rest obtained from reference TRBV5-1 and TRBJ1-2, is as follows: KAGVTQTPRYLIKTRGQQVTLSCSPISGHRSVSWYQQTPGQGLQFLFEYFSETQRNKGNFPGRFSGRQFSNSRSEMNVSTLELGDSALYLCASSLGVSYGYTFGSGTRLTVV.